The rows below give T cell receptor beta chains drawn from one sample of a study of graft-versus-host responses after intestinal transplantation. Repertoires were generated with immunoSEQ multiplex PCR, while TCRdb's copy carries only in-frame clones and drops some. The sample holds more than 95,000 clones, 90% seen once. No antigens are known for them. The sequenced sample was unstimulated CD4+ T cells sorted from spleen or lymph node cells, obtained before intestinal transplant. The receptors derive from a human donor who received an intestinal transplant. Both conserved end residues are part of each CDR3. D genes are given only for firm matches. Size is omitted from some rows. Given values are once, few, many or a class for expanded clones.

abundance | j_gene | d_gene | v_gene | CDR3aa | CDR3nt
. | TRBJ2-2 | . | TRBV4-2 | CASSQDPKGGVTRTTGELFF | TGTGCCAGCAGCCAAGATCCGAAAGGAGGGGTCACTAGAACCACCGGGGAGCTGTTTTTT
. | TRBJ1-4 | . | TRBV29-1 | CSVLPGPGEKLFF | TGCAGCGTTCTCCCAGGCCCGGGAGAAAAACTGTTTTTT
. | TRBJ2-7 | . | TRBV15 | CATSRVGGYYEQYF | TGTGCCACCAGCAGAGTGGGGGGATACTACGAGCAGTACTTC
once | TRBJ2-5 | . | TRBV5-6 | CASSLYGDYSRLTQYF | TGTGCCAGCAGCTTGTATGGTGACTACAGCCGGTTGACCCAGTACTTC
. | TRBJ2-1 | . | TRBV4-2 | CASSQSWAEGAQNNEQFF | TGTGCCAGCAGCCAATCCTGGGCGGAGGGGGCGCAGAACAATGAGCAGTTCTTC
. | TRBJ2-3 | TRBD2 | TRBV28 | CASSYRSGTSGGTDTQYF | TGTGCCAGCAGTTACCGCTCCGGGACTAGCGGGGGCACAGATACGCAGTATTTT
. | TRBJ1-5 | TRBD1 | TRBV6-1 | CASTTRTGDQPQHF | TGTGCCAGCACCACCAGGACAGGGGATCAGCCCCAGCATTTT
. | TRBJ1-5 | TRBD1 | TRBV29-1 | CSVGDRVGQPQHF | TGCAGCGTTGGGGACAGGGTTGGTCAGCCCCAGCATTTT
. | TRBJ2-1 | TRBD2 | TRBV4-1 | CASSLGIVAGGEQFF | TGCGCCAGCAGCCTCGGAATAGTAGCGGGGGGTGAGCAGTTCTTC
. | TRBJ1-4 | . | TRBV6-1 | CASSPDSGEKLFF | TGTGCCAGCAGTCCGGACAGCGGTGAAAAACTGTTTTTT
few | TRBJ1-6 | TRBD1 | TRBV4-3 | CASSPRQGLNSPLHF | TGCGCCAGCAGCCCACGACAGGGTCTTAACTCACCCCTCCACTTT
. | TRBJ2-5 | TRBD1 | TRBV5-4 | CASSSVKGARETQYF | TGTGCCAGCAGCTCGGTGAAGGGGGCGAGAGAGACCCAGTACTTC
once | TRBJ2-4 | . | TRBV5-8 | CASSLSGGMASGQQYF | TGTGCCAGCAGCTTGTCGGGGGGCATGGCTAGCGGACAACAGTACTTC
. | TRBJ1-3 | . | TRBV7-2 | CASSLVRGGRGNTIYF | TGTGCCAGCAGCTTAGTACGGGGGGGGCGCGGAAACACCATATATTTT
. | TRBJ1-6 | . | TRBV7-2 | CASSRRTGSGHSPLHF | TGTGCCAGCAGCAGACGTACAGGGTCCGGGCATTCACCCCTCCACTTT
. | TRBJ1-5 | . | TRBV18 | CASSPPGHGNQPQHF | TGTGCCAGCTCACCACCTGGACACGGCAATCAGCCCCAGCATTTT
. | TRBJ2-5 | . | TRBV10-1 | CASSESRAGWETQYF | TGCGCCAGCAGTGAGTCGCGGGCGGGATGGGAGACCCAGTACTTC
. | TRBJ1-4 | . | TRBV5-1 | CASSLAGIAQEKLFF | TGCGCCAGCAGCTTGGCCGGGATAGCCCAGGAAAAACTGTTTTTT
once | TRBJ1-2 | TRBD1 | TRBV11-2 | CASSSITGGRTFHYGYTF | TGTGCCAGCAGCTCTATCACAGGGGGCCGTACTTTCCATTATGGCTACACCTTC
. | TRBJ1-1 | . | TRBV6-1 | CASRYRIMNTEAFF | TGTGCCAGCAGGTACAGGATCATGAACACTGAAGCTTTCTTT
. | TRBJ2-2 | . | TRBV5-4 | CASSAYLGRNTGELFF | TGTGCCAGCAGCGCCTACCTGGGCAGGAACACCGGGGAGCTGTTTTTT
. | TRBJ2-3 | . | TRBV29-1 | CSVLSTDTQYF | TGCAGCGTTCTCAGCACAGATACGCAGTATTTT
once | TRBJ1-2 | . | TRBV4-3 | CASSQEYGEGGYTF | TGCGCCAGCAGCCAAGAATACGGCGAGGGTGGCTACACCTTC
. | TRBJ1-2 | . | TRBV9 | CASGREYGYTF | TGTGCCAGCGGCAGGGAATATGGCTACACCTTC
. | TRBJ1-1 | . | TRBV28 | CASSQLQGKIEAFF | TGTGCCAGCAGTCAACTACAGGGCAAAATTGAAGCTTTCTTT
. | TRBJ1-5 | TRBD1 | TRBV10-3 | CAISDFGTVNQPQHF | TGTGCCATCAGTGACTTCGGGACAGTAAATCAGCCCCAGCATTTT
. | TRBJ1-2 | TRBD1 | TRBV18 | CASSPFRPGGRIGYGYTF | TGTGCCAGCTCACCATTCAGGCCAGGGGGCAGGATCGGCTATGGCTACACCTTC
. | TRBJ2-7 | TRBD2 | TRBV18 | CASSPYAPGLADYEQYF | TGTGCCAGCTCACCTTACGCACCGGGACTAGCGGACTACGAGCAGTACTTC
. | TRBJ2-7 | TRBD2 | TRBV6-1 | CASSELAGGPYEQYF | TGTGCCAGCAGTGAACTAGCGGGAGGGCCCTACGAGCAGTACTTC
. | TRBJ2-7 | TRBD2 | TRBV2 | CASRPTSGRAFLDEQYF | TGTGCCAGCAGACCTACTAGCGGGAGGGCCTTCTTGGACGAGCAGTACTTC
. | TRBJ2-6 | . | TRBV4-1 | CASSQVWANVLTF | TGCGCCAGCAGCCAAGTCTGGGCCAACGTCCTGACTTTC
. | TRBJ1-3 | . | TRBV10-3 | CAITSGDYSGNTIYF | TGTGCCATCACGAGCGGTGATTACTCTGGAAACACCATATATTTT
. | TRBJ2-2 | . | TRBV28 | CASSLAGLGGTGELFF | TGTGCCAGCAGTTTAGCAGGGCTAGGGGGAACCGGGGAGCTGTTTTTT
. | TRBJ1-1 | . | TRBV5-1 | CASSPLSTGSITEAFF | TGCGCCAGCAGCCCTTTATCAACAGGGTCGATCACTGAAGCTTTCTTT
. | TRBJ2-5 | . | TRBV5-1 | CASGVDPLDQETQYF | TGCGCCAGCGGAGTTGATCCACTGGACCAAGAGACCCAGTACTTC
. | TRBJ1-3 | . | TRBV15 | CATSITRRFSGNTIYF | TGTGCCACCAGCATCACCCGCCGGTTCTCTGGAAACACCATATATTTT
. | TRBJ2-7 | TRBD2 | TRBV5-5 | CASSSISGRASYEQYF | TGTGCCAGCAGCTCCATTAGCGGGAGGGCCTCTTACGAGCAGTACTTC
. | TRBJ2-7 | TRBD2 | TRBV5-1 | CASSLVGTSSEQYF | TGCGCCAGCAGCTTGGTCGGGACTAGTAGCGAGCAGTACTTC
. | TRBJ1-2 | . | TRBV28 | CASSPGFSYGYTF | TGTGCCAGCAGCCCTGGTTTTAGCTATGGCTACACCTTC
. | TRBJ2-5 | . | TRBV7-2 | CASGNGNKGGETQYF | TGTGCCAGCGGGAACGGGAACAAAGGTGGGGAGACCCAGTACTTC
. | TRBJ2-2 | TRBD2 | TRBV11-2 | CASSLAGAGGTGELFF | TGTGCCAGCAGCTTAGCTGGAGCGGGAGGGACCGGGGAGCTGTTTTTT
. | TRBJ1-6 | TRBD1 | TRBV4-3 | CASSQDGTGYSPLHF | TGCGCCAGCAGCCAAGACGGGACAGGCTATTCACCCCTCCACTTT
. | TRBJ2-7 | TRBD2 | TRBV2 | CASSELAGGAYEQYF | TGTGCCAGCAGTGAACTAGCGGGAGGTGCCTACGAGCAGTACTTC
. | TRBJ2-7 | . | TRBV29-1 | CSHRDSSYEQYF | TGCAGCCACCGGGACTCCTCCTACGAGCAGTACTTC
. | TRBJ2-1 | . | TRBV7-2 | CASSRLASAYNEQFF | TGTGCCAGCAGTAGGTTGGCTAGTGCCTACAATGAGCAGTTCTTC
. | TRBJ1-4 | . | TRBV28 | CASSLFRATNEKLFF | TGTGCCAGCAGTTTATTTCGGGCAACTAATGAAAAACTGTTTTTT
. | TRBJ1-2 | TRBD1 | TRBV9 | CASSAGTGFYGYTF | TGTGCCAGCAGCGCCGGGACAGGGTTTTATGGCTACACCTTC
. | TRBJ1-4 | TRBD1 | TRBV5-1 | CASSTLGQGDEKLFF | TGCGCCAGCAGCACGCTAGGACAGGGGGATGAAAAACTGTTTTTT
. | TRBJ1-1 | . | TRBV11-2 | CASSLTGGSTEAFF | TGTGCCAGCAGTCTCACGGGGGGCAGCACTGAAGCTTTCTTT
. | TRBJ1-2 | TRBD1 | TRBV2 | CASSAQGAGYGYTF | TGTGCCAGCAGTGCTCAGGGGGCAGGCTATGGCTACACCTTC
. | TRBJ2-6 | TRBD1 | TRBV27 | CASSLRWTGGASGANVLTF | TGTGCCAGCAGTTTAAGGTGGACAGGGGGCGCTTCCGGGGCCAACGTCCTGACTTTC
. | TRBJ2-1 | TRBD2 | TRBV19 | CASSRTSNEQFF | TGTGCCAGTAGTAGGACTAGCAATGAGCAGTTCTTC
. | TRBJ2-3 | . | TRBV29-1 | CSLSRGADTQYF | TGCAGCTTATCCAGGGGGGCAGATACGCAGTATTTT
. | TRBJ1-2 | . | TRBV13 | CASSLGHRVNYGYTF | TGTGCCAGCAGCTTAGGCCACAGGGTTAACTATGGCTACACCTTC
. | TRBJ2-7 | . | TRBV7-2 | CASSLAGAGGSEQYF | TGTGCCAGCAGCTTAGCGGGAGCAGGAGGAAGCGAGCAGTACTTC